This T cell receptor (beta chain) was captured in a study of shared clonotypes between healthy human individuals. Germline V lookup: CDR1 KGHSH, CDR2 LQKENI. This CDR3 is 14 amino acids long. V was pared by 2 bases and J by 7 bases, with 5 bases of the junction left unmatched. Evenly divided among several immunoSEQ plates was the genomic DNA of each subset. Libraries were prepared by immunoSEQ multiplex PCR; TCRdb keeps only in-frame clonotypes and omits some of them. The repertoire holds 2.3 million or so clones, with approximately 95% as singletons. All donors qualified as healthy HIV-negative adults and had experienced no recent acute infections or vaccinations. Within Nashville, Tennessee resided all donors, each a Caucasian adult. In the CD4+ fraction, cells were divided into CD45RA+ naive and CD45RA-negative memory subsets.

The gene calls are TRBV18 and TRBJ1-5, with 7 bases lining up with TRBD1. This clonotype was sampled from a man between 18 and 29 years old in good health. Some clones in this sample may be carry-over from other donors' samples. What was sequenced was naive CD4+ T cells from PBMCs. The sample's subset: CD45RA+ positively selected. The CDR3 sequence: CASSPGTEDQPQHF. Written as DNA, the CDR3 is TGTGCCAGCTCACCAGGGACAGAGGACCAGCCCCAGCATTTT.